This T cell receptor (beta chain) was sequenced during a study of blood T cells in healthy people across ages (dated by TCRdb to about 2015). Background for the entire study: In model experiments, template switching captured about one uniquely barcoded TCR beta cDNA molecule for every two T cells. Using deep sequencing normalized with unique cDNA molecular identifiers, the study measured how TCR beta repertoire diversity changes with age. The donors were divided into four age groups: young (average about 16 years), middle-aged (about 40), aged (about 60) and long-lived (about 80). To avoid experimental bias, donors of different ages were randomly spread across the sequencing lanes. Using the same blood draw, the study looked at two additional independent replicas of 1 million unique cDNA reads for two donors, one aged 18 to 30 and the other aged 80 or older. Here is what the overall study found, with its caveats: Because donor CMV infection status was unknown, age-related changes in expanded clonotypes were potentially confounded. As age increased, observed TCR beta diversity per million T cells dropped in a roughly linear way, and a significant reduction was already evident by age around 41. A strong correlation was found between observed TCR beta diversity and the percentage of naive T cells measured by flow cytometry. Compared with the aged group, the long-lived group had more naive CD4+ T cells, fewer expanded clones and increased TCR diversity, suggesting age selection. Estimates of total diversity based on one million sequenced T cells were regarded as lower bounds and as underestimates. Conclusive comparison of naive and antigen-experienced compartments was prevented by the profiling of bulk unsorted PBMCs.

From a lookup of the germline V gene, CDR1 and CDR2 are SGHVS and FQNEAQ. The CDR3 measures 15 amino acids from cysteine to phenylalanine. Just the 45-base CDR3 DNA is kept, in frame starting at base 1. The library was built by means of 5' RACE. Instrument on record: Illumina HiSeq 2500. A second 7 to 11 cycle PCR used a sample-barcoded 5' primer and a J-beta primer mix. A unique molecular identifier was introduced onto each TCR beta cDNA molecule by a template-switch 5' adaptor carrying 12 random nucleotides. At least 2.5 million CDR3-containing paired-end reads were obtained from each sample. First-strand cDNA synthesis was performed from all RNA using the Mint cDNA synthesis kit, with priming by a TRBC-specific oligonucleotide. Following uracil-DNA glycosylase treatment, all cDNA underwent a first 18-cycle PCR with the universal primers M1SS and BC2_uni_R. The published analysis was carried out like this. For normalization, 1 million high-quality reads, each with a distinct molecular identifier, were randomly selected from each sample. Reads with shared molecular identifiers were discarded instead of being binned into consensus sequences. MiTCR, with a Q25 quality threshold and the strictest error-elimination algorithm, was used for CDR3 identification, clonotype clustering and error correction. A nonparametric unseen species model with Euler transformation was used to estimate lower-bound total TCR beta diversity. The public sequencing data were trimmed at Q25 with fastp and processed into clonotypes with MiXCR by TCRdb, which kept only in-frame beta chains. For every CDR3 protein sequence, its rows merge into one entry that carries the most common genes and DNA. Clone size and V and J calls follow TCRdb, not the original study. Across this sample there are about 1.8 million distinct CDR3 sequences, with about 50% seen only once. Together, the top ten hold 2% to 2.5% of the sample.

Donors were approximately 42 systemically healthy Caucasian individuals from Russia aged roughly 6 to 90 years. Each donor gave approximately 9.3 milliliters of peripheral blood, collected into EDTA-treated Vacutainer tubes. PBMCs were isolated by Ficoll-Paque density-gradient centrifugation, with at least 6 million obtained per sample. Total RNA was extracted from PBMCs with Trizol reagent, with at least 6 micrograms obtained per sample. For every donor, an aliquot of PBMCs went through flow cytometry to measure the percentages of naive CD45RAhigh/CD27high T cells. Points on this clonotype: Its cognate antigen has yet to be identified. The input lacks base qualities; no much larger clone sits a single base away.

The sequence is built from TRBV7-8 and TRBJ2-4; tentative D gene TRBD1, with 6 bases matching. The J call may be incorrect, as the DNA end agrees better with TRBJ2-5. This TCR derives from a middle-aged woman in good health. The source material was blood. CDR3 reads: CASSSGTTRRETQYF. The sequence in DNA is TGTGCCAGCAGCTCCGGGACAACTCGACGAGAGACCCAGTACTTC.